One and the same sample provided the 3 T cell receptor beta chains below, sequenced in a study of blood T cell repertoires in COVID-19. TCRdb's copy holds only in-frame clones and misses some; the assay was immunoSEQ multiplex PCR. The sample holds about 78,000 clones; roughly 80% are singletons and the top ten take about 10%. Sequences were obtained from peripheral blood. The receptors come from a human donor in a cohort sampled during active COVID-19.

This clone was recorded once. The rearrangement links TRBV21-1 to TRBJ2-2; the table gives TRBD1 as D, unverified against the DNA. TRBV21-1 is an annotated pseudogene. CDR3 length: 15 residues. As DNA, the CDR3 is TGTGCCAGCAGCACCCCGGGACAGGGGCTCGGGGAGCTGTTTTTT. It codes for CASSTPGQGLGELFF.

The chain carries TRBV30 and TRBJ2-3; 11 bases agree with TRBD2. The J segment lost 6 bases and the V segment lost 4 bases, leaving 0 bases of the junction unmatched. Looked up from germline, CDR1 is GTSNPN and CDR2 is SVGIG (reference sequence). The CDR3 extends over 12 amino acids. The CDR3 here is CAWTSGGDTQYF. For the CDR3, the DNA is TGTGCCTGGACTAGCGGGGGGGATACGCAGTATTTT.

The chain recombines TRBV3-1 (or the pseudogene TRBV3-2) with TRBJ1-2; 10 bases match TRBD1. The germline V gene encodes CDR1 LGHDT and CDR2 YNNKEL (reference sequence). The CDR3 extends over 15 amino acids. The ends lost 4 bases at V and 4 bases at J; junction bases unmatched: 6. CDR3: CASSRQGAVSYGYTF. The CDR3 DNA follows: TGTGCCAGCAGCCGACAGGGGGCAGTGAGCTATGGCTACACCTTC.